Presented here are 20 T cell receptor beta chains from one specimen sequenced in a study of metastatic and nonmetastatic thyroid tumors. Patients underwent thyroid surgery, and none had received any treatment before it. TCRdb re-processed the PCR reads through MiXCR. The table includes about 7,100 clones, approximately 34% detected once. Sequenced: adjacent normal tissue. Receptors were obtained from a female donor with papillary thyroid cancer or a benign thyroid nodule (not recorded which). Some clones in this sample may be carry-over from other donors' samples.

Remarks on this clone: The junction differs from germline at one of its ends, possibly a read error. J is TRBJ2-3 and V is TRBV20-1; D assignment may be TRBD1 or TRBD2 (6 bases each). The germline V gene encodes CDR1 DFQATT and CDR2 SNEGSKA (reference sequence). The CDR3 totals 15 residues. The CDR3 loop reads CSAIGGYLGTDTQYF. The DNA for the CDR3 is TGCAGTGCTATAGGGGGGTATTTGGGCACAGATACTCAGTATTTT.

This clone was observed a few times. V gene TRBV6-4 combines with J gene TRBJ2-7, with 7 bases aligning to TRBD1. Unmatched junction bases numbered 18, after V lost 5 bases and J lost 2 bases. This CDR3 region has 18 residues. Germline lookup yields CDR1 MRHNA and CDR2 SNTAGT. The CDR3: CASSYKLGTALRAYEQYF. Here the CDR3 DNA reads TGTGCCAGCAGTTACAAACTTGGGACAGCCCTAAGGGCCTACGAGCAGTACTTC.

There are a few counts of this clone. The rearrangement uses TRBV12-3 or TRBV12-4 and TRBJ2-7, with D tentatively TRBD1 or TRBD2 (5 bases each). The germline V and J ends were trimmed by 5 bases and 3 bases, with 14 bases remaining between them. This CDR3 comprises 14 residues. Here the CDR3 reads CASSQGPPVYEQYF. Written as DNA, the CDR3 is TGTGCCAGCAGTCAGGGACCCCCGGTCTACGAGCAGTACTTC.

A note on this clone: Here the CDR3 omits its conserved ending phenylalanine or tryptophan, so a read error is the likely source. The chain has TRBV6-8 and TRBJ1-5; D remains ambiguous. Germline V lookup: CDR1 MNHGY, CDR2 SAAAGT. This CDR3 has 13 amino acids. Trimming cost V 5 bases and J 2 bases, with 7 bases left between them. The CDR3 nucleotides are TGTGCCAGCAGTCCCCATCGCAATCAGCCCCAGCATATT. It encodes CASSPHRNQPQHI.

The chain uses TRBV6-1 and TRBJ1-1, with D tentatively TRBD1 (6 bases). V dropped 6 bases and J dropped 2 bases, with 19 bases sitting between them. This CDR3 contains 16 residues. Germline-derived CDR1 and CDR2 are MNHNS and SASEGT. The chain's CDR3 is CASRVSGAGGNTEAFF. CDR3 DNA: TGTGCCAGCAGGGTCTCGGGGGCTGGAGGAAACACTGAAGCTTTCTTT.

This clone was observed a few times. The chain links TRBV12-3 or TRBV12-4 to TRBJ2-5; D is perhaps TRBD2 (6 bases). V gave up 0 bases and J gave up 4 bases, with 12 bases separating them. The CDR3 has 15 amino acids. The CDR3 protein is CASSLASSGPETQYF. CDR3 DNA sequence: TGTGCCAGCAGTTTAGCCAGTAGCGGTCCAGAGACCCAGTACTTC.

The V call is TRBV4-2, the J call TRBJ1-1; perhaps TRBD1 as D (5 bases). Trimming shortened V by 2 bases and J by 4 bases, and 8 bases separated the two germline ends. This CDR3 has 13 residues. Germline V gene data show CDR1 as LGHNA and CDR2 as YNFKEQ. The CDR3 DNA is TGTGCCAGCAGCCAAAAAAGGGGCACTGAAGCTTTCTTT. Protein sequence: CASSQKRGTEAFF.

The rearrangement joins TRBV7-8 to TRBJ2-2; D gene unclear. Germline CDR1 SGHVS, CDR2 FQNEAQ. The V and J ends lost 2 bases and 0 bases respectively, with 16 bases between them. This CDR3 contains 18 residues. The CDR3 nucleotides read TGTGCCAGCAGCTTAATAGGTCTTGACCTCGCGAACACCGGGGAGCTGTTTTTT. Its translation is CASSLIGLDLANTGELFF.

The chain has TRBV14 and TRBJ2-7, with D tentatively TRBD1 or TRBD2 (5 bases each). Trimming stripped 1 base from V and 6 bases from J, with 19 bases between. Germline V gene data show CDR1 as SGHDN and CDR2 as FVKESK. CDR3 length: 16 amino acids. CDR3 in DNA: TGTGCCAGCAGCCAAGGCCCCGGGACCTCGTTCGGCGAGCAGTACTTC. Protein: CASSQGPGTSFGEQYF.

The CDR3 loop is CASSETDNYGYTF. DNA for the CDR3: TGTGCCAGCAGTGAGACAGATAACTATGGCTACACCTTC. The chain recombines TRBV12-3 or TRBV12-4 with TRBJ1-2, with D tentatively TRBD1 (5 bases). The CDR3 is 13 residues long. The V gene lost 5 bases and the J gene lost 1 base, with 8 bases spanning the gap.

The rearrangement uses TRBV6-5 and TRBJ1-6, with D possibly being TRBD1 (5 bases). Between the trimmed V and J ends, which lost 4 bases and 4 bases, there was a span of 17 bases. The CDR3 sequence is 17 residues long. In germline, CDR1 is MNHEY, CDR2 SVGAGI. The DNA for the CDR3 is TGTGCCAGCAGTTCACACCCGGGACGGATGTATAATTCACCCCTCCACTTT. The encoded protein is CASSSHPGRMYNSPLHF.

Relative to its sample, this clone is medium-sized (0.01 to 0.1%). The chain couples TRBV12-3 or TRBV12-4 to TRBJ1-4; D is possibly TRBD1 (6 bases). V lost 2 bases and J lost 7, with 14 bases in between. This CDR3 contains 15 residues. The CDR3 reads CASSLRGISSEKLFF. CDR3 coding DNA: TGTGCCAGCAGTTTAAGGGGGATCAGCAGTGAAAAACTGTTTTTT.

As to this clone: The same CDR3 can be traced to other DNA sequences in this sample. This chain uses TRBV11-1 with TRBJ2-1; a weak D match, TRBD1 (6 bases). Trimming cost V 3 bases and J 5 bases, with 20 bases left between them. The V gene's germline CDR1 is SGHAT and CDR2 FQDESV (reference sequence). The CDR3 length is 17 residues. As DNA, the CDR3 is TGTGCCAGCAGCTTGAATAGGGGGTACCTCCTAAACAATGAGCAGTTCTTC. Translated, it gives CASSLNRGYLLNNEQFF.

The DNA for the CDR3 is TGTGCCAGCAGGCAGGGACAGGGGGAGGAAAAACTGTTTTTT. This encodes CASRQGQGEEKLFF. The V call is TRBV11-2, the J call TRBJ1-4; 11 bases map to TRBD1. Trimming at V came to 6 bases and at J to 8 bases, leaving 5 bases not matched to a gene. The CDR3 contains 14 residues. Germline lookup yields CDR1 SGHAT and CDR2 FQNNGV.

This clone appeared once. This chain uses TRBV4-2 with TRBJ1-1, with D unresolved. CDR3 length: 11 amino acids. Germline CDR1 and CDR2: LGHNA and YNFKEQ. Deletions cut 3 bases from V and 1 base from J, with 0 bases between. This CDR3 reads CASSQNTEAFF. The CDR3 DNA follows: TGTGCCAGCAGCCAGAACACTGAAGCTTTCTTT.

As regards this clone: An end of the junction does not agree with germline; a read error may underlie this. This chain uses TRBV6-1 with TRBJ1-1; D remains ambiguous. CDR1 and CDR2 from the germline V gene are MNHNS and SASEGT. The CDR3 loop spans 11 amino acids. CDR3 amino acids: CATKKGTASCF. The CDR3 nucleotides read TGTGCCACAAAGAAAGGTACTGCATCTTGCTTT.

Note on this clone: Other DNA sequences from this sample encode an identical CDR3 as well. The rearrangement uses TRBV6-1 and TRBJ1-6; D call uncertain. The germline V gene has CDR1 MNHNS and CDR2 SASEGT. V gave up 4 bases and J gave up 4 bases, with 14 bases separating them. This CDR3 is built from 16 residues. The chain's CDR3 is CASSATGFAYNSPLHF. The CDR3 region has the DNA TGTGCCAGCAGTGCTACTGGATTTGCTTATAATTCACCCCTCCACTTT.

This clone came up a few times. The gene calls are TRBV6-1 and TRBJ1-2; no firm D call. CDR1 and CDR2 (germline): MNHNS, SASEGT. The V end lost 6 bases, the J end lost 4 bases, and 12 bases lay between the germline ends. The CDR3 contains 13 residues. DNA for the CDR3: TGTGCCAGCAGCCGGGCTTTACTCTATGGCTACACCTTC. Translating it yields CASSRALLYGYTF.

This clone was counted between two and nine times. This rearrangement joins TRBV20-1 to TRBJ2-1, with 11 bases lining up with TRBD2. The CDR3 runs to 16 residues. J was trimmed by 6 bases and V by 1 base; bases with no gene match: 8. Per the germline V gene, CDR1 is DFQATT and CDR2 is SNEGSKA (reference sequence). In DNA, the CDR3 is TGCAGTGCTAGAGGTCATGATAGCGGGAGGGCCAATGAGCAGTTCTTC. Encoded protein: CSARGHDSGRANEQFF.

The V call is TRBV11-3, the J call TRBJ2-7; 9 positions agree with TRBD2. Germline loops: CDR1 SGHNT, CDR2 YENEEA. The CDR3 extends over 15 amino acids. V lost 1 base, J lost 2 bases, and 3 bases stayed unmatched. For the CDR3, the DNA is TGTGCCAGCAGCTTAGGACTAGCGGTTACCTACGAGCAGTACTTC. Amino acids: CASSLGLAVTYEQYF.